The present T cell receptor beta chain was sequenced within a study of blood T cell repertoires in COVID-19. Study background: The samples span acute and convalescent COVID-19 from the United States, Italy and Spain. PBMCs, B-cell-depleted T cells, or T cells were the source of the cDNA or gDNA that made up the material.

The Seattle patients joined while their infection was active and were tracked longitudinally afterward. Germline CDR1 and CDR2: SGHTA and FQGNSA. V lost 3 bases and J lost 0, with 3 bases in between. The CDR3 runs to 13 residues. Data came from immunoSEQ multiplex PCR; TCRdb stores just in-frame clones and leaves some out. Of tens of thousands of clones listed, 72% were seen once; the top ten hold approximately 4.8%. The clonotype originates from an older woman with COVID-19, enrolled during active disease. Sequenced input: peripheral blood. The chain uses TRBV7-2 and TRBJ1-5, with D unclear. The CDR3 protein is CASSLSSNQPQHF. The CDR3 DNA follows: TGTGCCAGCAGCTTGAGTAGCAATCAGCCCCAGCATTTT.